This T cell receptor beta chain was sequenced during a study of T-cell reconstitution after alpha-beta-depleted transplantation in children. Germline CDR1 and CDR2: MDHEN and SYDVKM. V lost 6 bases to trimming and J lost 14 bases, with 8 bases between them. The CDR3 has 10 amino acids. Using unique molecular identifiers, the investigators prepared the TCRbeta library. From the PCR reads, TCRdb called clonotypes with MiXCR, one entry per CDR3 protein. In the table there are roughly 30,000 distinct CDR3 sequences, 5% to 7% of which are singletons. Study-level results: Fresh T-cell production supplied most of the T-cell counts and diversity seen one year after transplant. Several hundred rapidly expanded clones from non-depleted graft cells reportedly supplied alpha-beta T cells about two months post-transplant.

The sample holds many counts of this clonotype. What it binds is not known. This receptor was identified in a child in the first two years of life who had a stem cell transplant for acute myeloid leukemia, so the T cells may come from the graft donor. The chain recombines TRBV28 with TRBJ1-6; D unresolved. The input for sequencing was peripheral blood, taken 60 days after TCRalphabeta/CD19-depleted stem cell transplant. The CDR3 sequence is CASSTRALHF. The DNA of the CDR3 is TGTGCCAGCAGCACCCGCGCCCTCCACTTT.